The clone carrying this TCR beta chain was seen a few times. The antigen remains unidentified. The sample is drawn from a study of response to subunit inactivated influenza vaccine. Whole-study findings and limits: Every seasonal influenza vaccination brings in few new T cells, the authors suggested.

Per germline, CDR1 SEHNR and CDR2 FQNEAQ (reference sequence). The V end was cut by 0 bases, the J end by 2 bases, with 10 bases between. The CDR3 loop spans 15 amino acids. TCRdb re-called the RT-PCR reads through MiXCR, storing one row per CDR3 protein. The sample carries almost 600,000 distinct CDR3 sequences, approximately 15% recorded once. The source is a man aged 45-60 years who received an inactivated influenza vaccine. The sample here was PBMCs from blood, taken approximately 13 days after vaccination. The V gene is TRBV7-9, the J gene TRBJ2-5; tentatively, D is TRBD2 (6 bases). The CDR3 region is CASSLAVGGQETQYF. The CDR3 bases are TGTGCCAGCAGCTTAGCGGTTGGAGGGCAAGAGACCCAGTACTTC.